This T cell receptor (beta chain) was sequenced for a study of T cell responses to AZD1222 COVID-19 vaccine. Study results and limitations: Baseline testing showed seropositivity in only a handful of AZD1222 recipients. A reported finding is that nearly half of spike-specific TCRs target unmutated variant regions. A mostly white British donor set with more females was recruited, and clonal diversity was possibly underestimated. When two AZD1222 doses had been given, Spike-specific TCR breadth and depth rose.

This clone was seen only once. Its antigen remains unknown. The repertoire was sequenced with immunoSEQ multiplex PCR; TCRdb's copy has only in-frame clones and lacks some. The data hold some 150,000 clones, with roughly nine tenths observed a single time. V shed 6 bases and J shed 4 bases, with 12 bases lying between them. CDR3 length equals 14 residues. Germline V gene data show CDR1 as LGHNT and CDR2 as FRNRAP. The receptor was isolated from an adult who had recovered from COVID-19. This specimen consisted of peripheral blood, obtained after recovery from COVID-19. This rearrangement joins TRBV12-5 to TRBJ1-4, with a weak D call TRBD1 (6 bases). The CDR3 sequence: CASGQDRINEKLFF. CDR3 DNA: TGTGCTAGTGGCCAAGACAGGATTAATGAAAAACTGTTTTTT. Full variable domain (remainder filled in from reference TRBV12-5 and TRBJ1-4): DARVTQTPRHKVTEMGQEVTMRCQPILGHNTVFWYRQTMMQGLELLAYFRNRAPLDDSGMPKDRFSAEMPDATLATLKIQPSEPRDSAVYFCASGQDRINEKLFFGSGTQLSVL.